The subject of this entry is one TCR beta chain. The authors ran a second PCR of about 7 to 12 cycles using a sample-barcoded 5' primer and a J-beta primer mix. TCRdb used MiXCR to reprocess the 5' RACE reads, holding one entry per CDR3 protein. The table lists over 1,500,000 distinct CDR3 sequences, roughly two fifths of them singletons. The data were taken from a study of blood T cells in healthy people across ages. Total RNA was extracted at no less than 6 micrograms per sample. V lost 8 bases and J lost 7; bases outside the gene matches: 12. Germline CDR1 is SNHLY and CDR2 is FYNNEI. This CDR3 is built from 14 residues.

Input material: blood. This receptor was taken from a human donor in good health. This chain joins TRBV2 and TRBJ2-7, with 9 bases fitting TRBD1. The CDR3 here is CASAPRDRVGEQYF. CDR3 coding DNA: TGTGCCAGCGCCCCCAGGGACAGGGTTGGTGAGCAGTACTTC.